This TCR beta chain was found in a study of T cell changes during pregnancy in multiple sclerosis. TCRdb keeps only in-frame clones here, not all; method: immunoSEQ multiplex PCR. The sample lists over 25,000 clones; 80% to 90% were seen once. CDR3 size: 14 residues. V lost 7 bases to trimming and J lost 9 bases; unmatched junction nucleotides: 12. CDR1 and CDR2 from the germline V gene are MNHEY and SMNVEV (reference sequence). The source material was CD8+ T cells from peripheral blood mononuclear cells, sampled in the second trimester of pregnancy. This TCR derives from a female donor with multiple sclerosis, enrolled in a pregnancy study. The rearrangement uses TRBV27 and TRBJ2-1, with TRBD1 matching 7 bases. The CDR3 region is CASTDGQVIGEQFF. Here the CDR3 DNA reads TGTGCCAGCACTGACGGACAGGTCATCGGTGAGCAGTTCTTC.